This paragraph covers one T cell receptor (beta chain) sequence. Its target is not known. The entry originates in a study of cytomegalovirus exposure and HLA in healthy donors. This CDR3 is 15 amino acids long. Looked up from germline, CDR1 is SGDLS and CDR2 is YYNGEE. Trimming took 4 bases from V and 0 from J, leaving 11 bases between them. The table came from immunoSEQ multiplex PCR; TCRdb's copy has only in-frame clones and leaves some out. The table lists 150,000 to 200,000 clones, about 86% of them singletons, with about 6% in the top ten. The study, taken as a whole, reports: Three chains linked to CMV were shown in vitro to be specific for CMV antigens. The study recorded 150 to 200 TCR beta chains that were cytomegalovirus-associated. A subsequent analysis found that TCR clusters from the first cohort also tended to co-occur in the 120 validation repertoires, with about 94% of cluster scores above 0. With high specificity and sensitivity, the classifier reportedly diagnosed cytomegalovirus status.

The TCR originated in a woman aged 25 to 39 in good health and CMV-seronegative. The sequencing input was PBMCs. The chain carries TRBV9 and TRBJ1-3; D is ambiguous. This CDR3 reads CASSRTVTSGNTIYF. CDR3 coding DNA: TGTGCCAGCAGCCGGACGGTGACCTCTGGAAACACCATATATTTT. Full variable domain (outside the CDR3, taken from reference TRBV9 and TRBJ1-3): DSGVTQTPKHLITATGQRVTLRCSPRSGDLSVYWYQQSLDQGLQFLIQYYNGEERAKGNILERFSAQQFPDLHSELNLSSLELGDSALYFCASSRTVTSGNTIYFGEGSWLTVV.